A single sample is the source of the 20 T cell receptor beta chains below, sequenced in a study of T-cell reconstitution after alpha-beta-depleted transplantation in children. The TCRbeta library was prepared with unique molecular identifiers. MiXCR, applied by TCRdb to the PCR reads, yields one record per CDR3 protein. Here the sample spans 780,000 or so distinct CDR3 sequences, 15% to 20% being singletons. Here the sequenced sample was PBMCs, mostly from graft donor cells, taken 360 days after TCRalphabeta/CD19-depleted stem cell transplant. The receptors originated from a male patient aged 10-17 years who had a stem cell transplant for acute lymphoblastic leukemia, so the T cells may come from the graft donor.

This clonotype turned up a few times. This sequence joins TRBV27 and TRBJ2-5; D gene uncertain. Germline values: CDR1 MNHEY, CDR2 SMNVEV (reference sequence). The CDR3 is 15 residues long. Trimming took off 2 bases at V and 6 bases at J, with 16 bases between the two ends. DNA for the CDR3: TGTGCCAGCAGTTTACACGGTTTAGAGAAGAAGACCCAGTACTTC. Its protein product is CASSLHGLEKKTQYF.

This clonotype was seen only a few times. This chain connects TRBV11-2 to TRBJ2-1; 8 bases match TRBD2. With 2 bases clipped from V and 6 bases from J, the junction kept 6 bases outside the gene matches. Germline V gives CDR1 SGHAT, CDR2 FQNNGV. This CDR3 has 15 amino acids. CDR3 protein: CASSLLAGAANEQFF. Written as DNA, the CDR3 is TGTGCCAGCAGCTTACTAGCGGGCGCCGCCAATGAGCAGTTCTTC.

The chain uses TRBV5-1 and TRBJ2-3, with 12 bases lining up with TRBD2. There are 19 residues in the CDR3. V shed 4 bases and J 2 bases; nucleotides not matched to a gene: 14. Germline V gives CDR1 SGHRS, CDR2 YFSETQ. The CDR3 loop is CASSPTGLAGRGTTDTQYF. CDR3 nucleotide sequence: TGCGCCAGCAGCCCAACAGGACTAGCGGGACGAGGAACCACAGATACGCAGTATTTT.

This clonotype occurred a few times. J is TRBJ1-2 and V is TRBV7-8, with D possibly TRBD1 on 5 matching bases. This CDR3 is built from 15 residues. The germline CDR1 and CDR2 sequences are SGHVS and FQNEAQ. Trimming removed 2 bases from V and 0 bases from J, with 10 bases in between. CDR3 protein: CASSLWGKANYGYTF. CDR3 coding DNA: TGTGCCAGCAGCTTATGGGGGAAAGCTAACTATGGCTACACCTTC. Combining the CDR3 with reference TRBV7-8 and TRBJ1-2 gives the whole variable domain GAGVSQSPRYKVAKRGQDVALRCDPISGHVSLFWYQQALGQGPEFLTYFQNEAQLDKSGLPSDRFFAERPEGSVSTLKIQRTQQEDSAVYLCASSLWGKANYGYTFGSGTRLTVV.

Ten or more counts support this clonotype. The chain uses TRBV20-1 and TRBJ2-5, with 13 bases identical to TRBD2. The germline CDR1 and CDR2 sequences are DFQATT and SNEGSKA (reference sequence). The CDR3 has 13 amino acids. Trimming at V came to 5 bases and at J to 4 bases, leaving 1 base not matched to a gene. The CDR3 loop is CSARTSGRETQYF. As DNA, the CDR3 is TGCAGTGCTCGGACTAGCGGGAGAGAGACCCAGTACTTC.

This clonotype was picked up a small number of times. This chain joins TRBV7-9 and TRBJ2-1; maybe TRBD2 (5 bases). In germline, CDR1 is SEHNR, CDR2 FQNEAQ (reference sequence). This CDR3 is 16 amino acids long. The germline V and J ends were trimmed by 4 bases and 7 bases, with 20 bases remaining between them. CDR3 sequence (DNA): TGTGCCAGCAGCTCGCCGCTAGCTCTGACGGGTAATGAGCAGTTCTTC. Amino acids: CASSSPLALTGNEQFF.

V usage is TRBV21-1 and J usage is TRBJ2-1; the table calls TRBD1, which could not be checked here. TRBV21-1 has pseudogene status. The CDR3 contains 18 residues. The CDR3 nucleotides read TGTGCCAGCAGCCCTCGCGGAGGTCAGACAGGGATCTACAATGAGCAGTTCTTC. Protein sequence: CASSPRGGQTGIYNEQFF.

This clonotype was seen a handful of times. The chain has TRBV24-1 and TRBJ2-1, with D perhaps TRBD2 (6 bases). Trimming cost V 1 base and J 2 bases, with 11 bases left between them. The length of the CDR3 is 16 residues. Germline CDR1 is KGHDR and CDR2 is SFDVKD. CDR3 amino acids: CATSDFAGPTYNEQFF. The CDR3 region has the DNA TGTGCCACCAGTGATTTTGCGGGGCCAACCTACAATGAGCAGTTCTTC.

This clonotype appeared a few times. This chain joins TRBV12-3 or TRBV12-4 and TRBJ1-4; tentatively, D is TRBD1 (6 bases). The ends were cut back, 2 bases at V and 6 bases at J, with 16 bases in the middle. The length of the CDR3 is 16 residues. In DNA, the CDR3 is TGTGCCAGCAGTTTAACCGCGGACAGCCTTGATGAAAAACTGTTTTTT. As protein: CASSLTADSLDEKLFF.

This clonotype came up a few times. The chain combines TRBV12-3 or TRBV12-4 with TRBJ2-7; D might be TRBD1 (6 bases). This CDR3 spans 14 amino acids. Trimming took 3 bases from V and 6 from J, leaving 15 bases between them. CDR3 sequence: CASSFSGAVSEQYF. The CDR3, as DNA: TGTGCCAGCAGTTTTTCAGGGGCCGTCTCCGAGCAGTACTTC.

CDR3 bases: TGCGCCAGCAGCGTCCGGGGACAGATCTCTGGGGCCAACGTCCTGACTTTC. It translates to CASSVRGQISGANVLTF. The chain combines TRBV5-1 with TRBJ2-6, with TRBD1 matching over 7 bases. CDR1 is SGHRS, CDR2 YFSETQ, per germline. With V trimmed by 4 bases and J by 0 bases, 7 bases remained unmatched. The CDR3 has 17 residues.

This clonotype occurred many times. CDR3 DNA sequence: TGTGCCAGCAGTGTCTCCCACAGGGGGCAAAACGAGCAGTACTTC. It is translated as CASSVSHRGQNEQYF. The V and J genes are TRBV28 and TRBJ2-7; TRBD1 agrees at 9 bases. With V trimmed by 5 bases and J by 5 bases, 10 bases remained unmatched. The CDR3 has 15 residues. Germline values: CDR1 MDHEN, CDR2 SYDVKM.

This clonotype was observed a few times. The chain's CDR3 is CASRATFTRRLKYNEQFF. DNA for the CDR3: TGTGCCAGCCGGGCGACGTTTACCCGCCGACTAAAGTACAATGAGCAGTTCTTC. This chain links TRBV7-8 with TRBJ2-1, with a possible D match to TRBD2 (5 bases). The CDR3 is made up of 18 amino acids. Per germline, CDR1 SGHVS and CDR2 FQNEAQ. V was trimmed by 8 bases and J by 4 bases, leaving 27 bases between them.

This clonotype was observed many times. The chain carries TRBV4-1 and TRBJ2-7, with D uncertain. Trimming pared 2 bases from V and 0 bases from J, leaving 17 bases between. Germline-derived CDR1 and CDR2 are MGHRA and YSYEKL. The length of the CDR3 is 17 residues. CDR3 region: CASSQPVRVGISYEQYF. The DNA for the CDR3 is TGCGCCAGCAGCCAACCGGTTAGGGTAGGCATCTCCTACGAGCAGTACTTC.

This clonotype has more than one count but fewer than ten. The chain has TRBV27 and TRBJ2-4; D is perhaps TRBD1 (5 bases). Between the trimmed V and J ends, which lost 7 bases and 4 bases, there was a span of 5 bases. Per germline, CDR1 MNHEY and CDR2 SMNVEV (reference sequence). CDR3 length: 11 residues. The CDR3 region is CASKGKNIQYF. CDR3 coding DNA: TGTGCCAGCAAGGGGAAAAACATTCAGTACTTC.

V and J are TRBV18 and TRBJ2-7; 11 nucleotides agree with TRBD1. Germline V gene sequence: CDR1 KGHSH, CDR2 LQKENI. The CDR3 loop spans 16 amino acids. J lost 3 bases, V lost 0 bases, and 4 bases had no gene match. CDR3: CASSPPRTGGIYEQYF. The CDR3 nucleotides are TGTGCCAGCTCACCACCACGGACAGGGGGCATCTACGAGCAGTACTTC.

The chain employs TRBV20-1 and TRBJ2-3; 9 positions match TRBD2. The CDR3 is made up of 16 amino acids. V trimming: 0 bases; J trimming: 5 bases; junction bases outside the gene matches: 9. The germline V gene encodes CDR1 DFQATT and CDR2 SNEGSKA (reference sequence). In nucleotides, the CDR3 is TGCAGTGCTAGAGATCCAAGGACTAGCGTTTTAGATACGCAGTATTTT. It encodes CSARDPRTSVLDTQYF.

The rearrangement joins TRBV11-3 to TRBJ2-5, with TRBD2 as a possible D gene (5 bases). This CDR3 has 15 amino acids. Looked up from germline, CDR1 is SGHNT and CDR2 is YENEEA. With 5 bases removed from V and 2 bases from J, the gap between germline ends came to 15 bases. The CDR3 region is CASSRTSTKQETQYF. DNA for the CDR3: TGTGCCAGCAGCCGAACTAGTACCAAGCAAGAGACCCAGTACTTC.

In this sample, this clonotype turned up a few times. This sequence joins TRBV5-1 and TRBJ1-2; D is uncertain. There are 13 residues in the CDR3. In germline, CDR1 is SGHRS, CDR2 YFSETQ. Trimming stripped 0 bases from V and 1 base from J, with 4 bases between. In DNA, the CDR3 is TGCGCCAGCAGCTTGGATCATAACTATGGCTACACCTTC. Amino acid sequence: CASSLDHNYGYTF.

The rearrangement links TRBV24-1 to TRBJ1-5; the match to TRBD1 covers 12 bases. V lost 2 bases, J lost 5 bases, and 3 bases stayed unmatched. The CDR3 contains 16 residues. Germline V lookup: CDR1 KGHDR, CDR2 SFDVKD. For the CDR3, the DNA is TGTGCCACCAGTGATTCCGGGACAGGGGGCGATCAGCCCCAGCATTTT. This sequence encodes CATSDSGTGGDQPQHF.